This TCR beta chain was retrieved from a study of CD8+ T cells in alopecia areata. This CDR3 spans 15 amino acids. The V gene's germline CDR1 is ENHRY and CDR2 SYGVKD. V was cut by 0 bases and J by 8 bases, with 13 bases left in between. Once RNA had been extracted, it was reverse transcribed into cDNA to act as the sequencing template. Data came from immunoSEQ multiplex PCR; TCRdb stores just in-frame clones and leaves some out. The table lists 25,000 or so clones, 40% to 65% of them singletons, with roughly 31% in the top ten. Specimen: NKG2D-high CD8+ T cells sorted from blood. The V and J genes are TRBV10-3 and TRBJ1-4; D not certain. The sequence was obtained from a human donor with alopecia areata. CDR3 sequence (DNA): TGTGCCATCAGTGAGTCAGGGCCCACGGTCGAAAAACTGTTTTTT. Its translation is CAISESGPTVEKLFF.